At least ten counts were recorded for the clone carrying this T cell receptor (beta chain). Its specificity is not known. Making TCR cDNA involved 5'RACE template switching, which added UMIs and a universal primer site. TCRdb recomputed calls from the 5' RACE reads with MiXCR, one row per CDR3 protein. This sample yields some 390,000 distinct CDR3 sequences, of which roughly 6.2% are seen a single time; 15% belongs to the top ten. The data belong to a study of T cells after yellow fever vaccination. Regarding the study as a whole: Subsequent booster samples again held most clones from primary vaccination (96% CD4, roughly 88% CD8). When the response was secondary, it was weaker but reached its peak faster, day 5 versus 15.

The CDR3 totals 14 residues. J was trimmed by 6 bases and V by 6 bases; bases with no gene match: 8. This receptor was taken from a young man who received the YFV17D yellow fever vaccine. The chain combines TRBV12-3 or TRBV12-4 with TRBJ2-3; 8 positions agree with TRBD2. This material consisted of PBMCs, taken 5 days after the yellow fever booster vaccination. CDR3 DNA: TGTGCCAGCAGACCCTCTAGCGGGTCCGATACGCAGTATTTT. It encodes CASRPSSGSDTQYF.